These 26 T cell receptor beta chains originate from one sample sequenced in a study of T cell repertoires in cytomegalovirus infection. Each CDR3 protein gets one entry after TCRdb re-called the reads with MiXCR. The sample consists of just under 550,000 distinct CDR3 sequences, 26% of them appearing once. The sequencing input was PBMCs. These receptors originate from a human donor in good health (CMV status not recorded). Some clones in this sample may be carry-over from other donors' samples.

This rearrangement joins TRBV19 to TRBJ2-7; D may match TRBD1 or TRBD2 (5 bases each). The CDR3 has 14 amino acids. Germline CDR1 and CDR2: LNHDA and SQIVND (reference sequence). V shed 4 bases and J shed 4 bases, with 14 bases lying between them. The CDR3 nucleotides are TGTGCCAGTAGTAAACCGGGACCTACGTACGAGCAGTACTTC. As protein: CASSKPGPTYEQYF.

The genes are TRBV19 and TRBJ1-1; maybe TRBD1 (5 bases). The CDR3 runs to 10 residues. Germline CDR1 LNHDA, CDR2 SQIVND (reference sequence). Trimming stripped 6 bases from V and 7 bases from J, with 6 bases between. In DNA form, the CDR3 reads TGTGCCAGTAGGGGGGTTGAAGCTTTCTTT. The encoded protein is CASRGVEAFF.

This clonotype was counted many times. The chain couples TRBV7-8 to TRBJ1-2; D is perhaps TRBD1 (6 bases). Germline CDR1 and CDR2: SGHVS and FQNEAQ. This CDR3 spans 15 amino acids. Trimming removed 1 base from V and 8 bases from J, with 17 bases in between. The CDR3 coding sequence is TGTGCCAGCAGCTTAGTCACAGGGACGCGGTTGGGCTACACCTTC. Protein: CASSLVTGTRLGYTF.

This clonotype was observed many times. The chain couples TRBV12-3 or TRBV12-4 to TRBJ1-4, with D perhaps TRBD1 (6 bases). This CDR3 is 15 amino acids long. V was cut by 3 bases and J by 4 bases, with 12 bases left in between. The DNA for the CDR3 is TGTGCCAGCAGTTTGAGCCAGGGGCATAATGAAAAACTGTTTTTT. Amino acids: CASSLSQGHNEKLFF.

This sequence joins TRBV27 and TRBJ1-5, with D possibly being TRBD1 (6 bases). The CDR3 consists of 14 residues. The germline V gene encodes CDR1 MNHEY and CDR2 SMNVEV (reference sequence). V was shortened by 5 bases and J by 4 bases, with 12 bases between the two germline ends. This CDR3 reads CASSPSRGNQPQHF. The CDR3 DNA sequence: TGTGCCAGCAGTCCCTCGAGGGGGAATCAGCCCCAGCATTTT.

This clonotype turned up a few times. The DNA for the CDR3 is TGTGCCAGCAGCCGCCAGCTAGGGGAAAAACTGTTTTTT. Translating gives CASSRQLGEKLFF. The rearrangement links TRBV7-9 to TRBJ1-4; D gene ambiguous. With 5 bases removed from V and 8 bases from J, the gap between germline ends came to 12 bases. CDR1 is SEHNR and CDR2 is FQNEAQ in the germline V gene (reference sequence). CDR3 length: 13 residues.

The chain uses TRBV6-1 and TRBJ1-6; D is undetermined. V was shortened by 7 bases and J by 8 bases, with 12 bases between the two germline ends. This CDR3 spans 13 amino acids. From germline, CDR1 is MNHNS and CDR2 SASEGT. For the CDR3, the DNA is TGTGCCAGCACCAATAGGGTAGATTCACCCCTCCACTTT. Protein: CASTNRVDSPLHF.

This clonotype appeared a few times. This chain links TRBV29-1 with TRBJ2-5; 7 bases are shared with TRBD1. CDR1 SQVTM and CDR2 ANQGSEA come from the germline V gene. J lost 0 bases, V lost 5 bases, and 3 bases had no gene match. CDR3 length equals 13 residues. The CDR3 loop reads CSVNRGHQETQYF. Written as DNA, the CDR3 is TGCAGCGTTAACAGGGGCCACCAAGAGACCCAGTACTTC.

The V gene is TRBV20-1, the J gene TRBJ2-7; 8 nucleotides line up with TRBD1. Germline CDR1 reads DFQATT; CDR2 reads SNEGSKA (reference sequence). This CDR3 is built from 18 residues. V lost 5 bases and J lost 3; bases outside the gene matches: 21. Here the CDR3 reads CSARPGGAVDLFLYEQYF. DNA of the CDR3: TGCAGTGCTCGGCCAGGGGGCGCGGTCGACCTCTTCCTCTACGAGCAGTACTTC.

The J gene is TRBJ2-5, the V gene TRBV5-4; 10 bases match TRBD2. Trimming took 3 bases from V and 7 from J; bases not matched to a gene: 9. This CDR3 has 15 residues. Germline V lookup: CDR1 SGHNT, CDR2 YYREEE (reference sequence). The CDR3 spells CASSSTSGGGRTQYF. The CDR3 DNA is TGTGCCAGCAGCTCCACCAGCGGGGGGGGCCGGACCCAGTACTTC.

The rearrangement uses TRBV7-8 and TRBJ2-7; D could derive from TRBD1 or TRBD2 (6 bases each). CDR1 is SGHVS, CDR2 FQNEAQ, per germline. The ends were cut back, 1 base at V and 6 bases at J, with 16 bases in the middle. This CDR3 has 15 residues. DNA of the CDR3: TGTGCCAGCAGCTTAGAGGGGGGATTCACGTCCGAGCAGTACTTC. The encoded protein is CASSLEGGFTSEQYF. The complete variable domain, with remaining parts taken from reference TRBV7-8 and TRBJ2-7, reads GAGVSQSPRYKVAKRGQDVALRCDPISGHVSLFWYQQALGQGPEFLTYFQNEAQLDKSGLPSDRFFAERPEGSVSTLKIQRTQQEDSAVYLCASSLEGGFTSEQYFGPGTRLTVT.

This clonotype was seen repeatedly, ten times or more. The chain joins TRBV7-2 to TRBJ2-7; D possibly corresponds to TRBD2 (5 bases). Trimming cost V 6 bases and J 4 bases, with 16 bases left between them. The germline gives CDR1 SGHTA, CDR2 FQGNSA. This CDR3 region has 14 residues. The DNA of the CDR3 is TGTGCCAGCAGTTCATCGGGGTTTTTTTACGAGCAGTACGTC. Its translation: CASSSSGFFYEQYV.

This clonotype has more than one count but fewer than ten. The rearrangement uses TRBV7-9 and TRBJ2-2; TRBD1 matches 7 bases. The CDR3 sequence is 16 residues long. The ends lost 3 bases at V and 2 bases at J; junction bases unmatched: 6. CDR1 SEHNR and CDR2 FQNEAQ come from the germline V gene (reference sequence). This CDR3 reads CASSFTGARNTGELFF. As DNA, the CDR3 is TGTGCCAGCAGCTTCACAGGGGCTAGAAACACCGGGGAGCTGTTTTTT.

The chain employs TRBV20-1 and TRBJ2-4; TRBD1 is a possible D gene (6 bases). Trimming cost V 2 bases and J 0 bases, with 20 bases left between them. There are 18 residues in the CDR3. Germline lookup yields CDR1 DFQATT and CDR2 SNEGSKA (reference sequence). CDR3 in amino acids: CSARPPRGIPLAKNIQYF. Written as DNA, the CDR3 is TGCAGTGCTAGACCCCCCAGGGGCATCCCTCTAGCCAAAAACATTCAGTACTTC.

On this clonotype: The junction departs from germline at one end; a sequencing error may be responsible. The chain combines TRBV12-3 or TRBV12-4 with TRBJ1-2, with 7 positions matching TRBD1. The CDR3 runs to 15 residues. CDR3 coding DNA: TGTGCCAACAGTACCCTGGGAGGGGGCAACTATGGCTACACCTTC. This sequence encodes CANSTLGGGNYGYTF.

The table lists this clonotype with a few counts. The V call is TRBV18, the J call TRBJ2-5, with D possibly TRBD1 on 6 matching bases. Germline V CDR1 and CDR2: KGHSH, LQKENI. V lost 2 bases and J 1 base, leaving 17 bases between the germline ends. The CDR3 sequence is 17 residues long. The CDR3 bases are TGTGCCAGCTCACCATTCCGCTCTCTCAGGGGCCAAGAGACCCAGTACTTC. It encodes CASSPFRSLRGQETQYF.

This chain joins TRBV6-2 or TRBV6-3 and TRBJ2-1; D perhaps matches TRBD2 (6 bases). The CDR3 extends over 17 amino acids. Per the germline V gene, CDR1 is MNHEY and CDR2 is SVGEGT. V was trimmed by 6 bases and J by 5 bases, leaving 23 bases between them. DNA of the CDR3: TGTGCCAGCAGCCCTATCGGGGCGGGGAGTGGGGACAATGAGCAGTTCTTC. Its translation is CASSPIGAGSGDNEQFF.

This chain connects TRBV12-5 to TRBJ1-6, with D possibly being TRBD1 (5 bases). The ends were cut back, 8 bases at V and 10 bases at J, with 18 bases in the middle. CDR1 and CDR2 (germline): LGHNT, FRNRAP. The CDR3 runs 14 residues. The CDR3 DNA is TGTGCTAGTACCGGGGGGTATCAGGAATCACCCCTCCACTTT. Its protein is CASTGGYQESPLHF.

This clonotype was found a few times. The V call is TRBV12-3 or TRBV12-4, the J call TRBJ1-6; D ambiguous. V gave up 6 bases and J gave up 6 bases, with 15 bases separating them. The length of the CDR3 is 15 residues. CDR3 bases: TGTGCCAGCAGCAACACGGCGACGAGTAATTCACCCCTCCACTTT. The encoded protein is CASSNTATSNSPLHF.

The rearrangement links TRBV24-1 to TRBJ2-1; the match to TRBD2 covers 16 bases. Per the germline V gene, CDR1 is KGHDR and CDR2 is SFDVKD. V gave up 5 bases and J gave up 4 bases; unmatched junction bases: 4. The CDR3 is 17 residues long. In DNA form, the CDR3 reads TGTGCCACCAGTGCTGGGACTAGCGGGAGGGCGTACAATGAGCAGTTCTTC. Protein: CATSAGTSGRAYNEQFF.

About this clonotype itself: Given a much more abundant clone one base away, this may be a read error. This chain uses TRBV7-2 with TRBJ2-2, with 10 bases matching TRBD1. The germline CDR1 and CDR2 sequences are SGHTA and FQGNSA. J was trimmed by 9 bases and V by 1 base; bases with no gene match: 11. The CDR3 has 17 residues. CDR3 DNA sequence: TGTGCCAGCAGCTTAGTAGGGACAGGGGAGCTAACCCGGGAGCTGTTTTTT. Translation: CASSLVGTGELTRELFF.

This clonotype was observed a single time. The rearrangement links TRBV12-5 to TRBJ2-2; 7 bases fit TRBD1. The CDR3 has 14 amino acids. Germline V gene lookup returns CDR1 LGHNT and CDR2 FRNRAP. Trimming cost V 6 bases and J 4 bases; bases outside gene matches: 5. The CDR3 here is CASGRDRTTGELFF. The CDR3 DNA sequence: TGTGCTAGTGGCCGGGACAGAACCACCGGGGAGCTGTTTTTT.

The rearrangement links TRBV5-1 to TRBJ2-7; D might be TRBD1 (5 bases). The CDR3 is 15 amino acids. The germline CDR1 and CDR2 sequences are SGHRS and YFSETQ. V was clipped by 0 bases and J by 0 bases, with 10 bases between them. The chain's CDR3 is CASSLAKGFSYEQYV. CDR3 in DNA: TGCGCCAGCAGCTTGGCCAAGGGGTTCTCCTACGAGCAGTACGTC.

The chain links TRBV28 to TRBJ1-2; D perhaps matches TRBD1 (5 bases). The V end lost 4 bases, the J end lost 4 bases, and 13 bases lay between the germline ends. This CDR3 has 14 residues. The germline gives CDR1 MDHEN, CDR2 SYDVKM. This CDR3 reads CASSSQQASYGYTF. The CDR3 nucleotides read TGTGCCAGCAGTTCTCAACAGGCCAGCTATGGCTACACCTTC.

The rearrangement uses TRBV27 and TRBJ2-1; 15 bases are shared with TRBD2. From germline, CDR1 is MNHEY and CDR2 SMNVEV (reference sequence). After removal of 6 bases from V and 6 bases from J, the junction contained 3 bases not matched to a gene. The CDR3 covers 15 residues. CDR3 DNA: TGTGCCAGCAGCTGGACTAGCGGGGGGGCCAATGAGCAGTTCTTC. Translated, it gives CASSWTSGGANEQFF.

This clonotype showed up just a few times. The chain has TRBV10-3 and TRBJ2-5; 8 nucleotides agree with TRBD2. V lost 6 bases and J lost 4; bases outside the gene matches: 4. CDR1 is ENHRY and CDR2 is SYGVKD in the germline V gene. The CDR3 is 13 amino acids. The CDR3 reads CAIRQREIETQYF. CDR3 sequence (DNA): TGTGCCATCAGACAGCGGGAGATAGAGACCCAGTACTTC.